This paragraph covers one T cell receptor beta chain sequence. Measured with immunoSEQ multiplex PCR; TCRdb has only the in-frame clones, and not every one. The profile shows about 50,000 clones, around 90% of them singletons. This specimen belongs to a study of blood T cell repertoires in COVID-19. The wider study: Acute and convalescent COVID-19 samples came from the United States, Italy and Spain.

CDR1 MNHEY and CDR2 SVGEGT come from the germline V gene. The CDR3 is 15 amino acids. V shed 5 bases and J shed 2 bases, with 13 bases lying between them. This chain connects TRBV6-2 or TRBV6-3 to TRBJ2-1; the D gene is possibly TRBD2 (5 bases). Sequencing was carried out using peripheral blood. The receptor was derived from a man aged 50 or older with active COVID-19. For the CDR3, the DNA is TGTGCCAGCAGTGCTCTGGCGGGCACCTACAATGAGCAGTTCTTC. Residues: CASSALAGTYNEQFF.